This T cell receptor (beta chain) was profiled in a study of blood T cell repertoires in COVID-19 (dated by TCRdb to the early 2020s). Concerning the study at large: The collaborator samples originated in the United States, Italy and Spain and spanned the acute and convalescent phases of COVID-19. The repertoires were made available in a free public database intended to serve as a resource for research on the immune response to SARS-CoV-2. A de-identified subject ID, COVID-19 status, age in years and sex were almost always included in the sample metadata. HLA class I and class II types, where available, came from metadata supplied by the sample provider rather than from assay-based typing. Samples came from the ongoing ImmuneRACE study (first 160 participants) plus 1,254 subjects from 6 global collaborators. The prospective study material was composed of cDNA or gDNA derived from T cells, B-cell-depleted T cells, or PBMCs. Subjects who had been exposed to COVID-19, were actively infected with it, or had recovered from it provided the deeply sampled blood TCRbeta repertoires that made up the dataset. General findings and caveats noted by the study authors: The amount of clinical and demographic metadata varied by source and participant and was provided uncurated.

TCRbeta CDR3 regions were amplified from genomic DNA by means of the immunoSEQ Assay, a bias-controlled multiplex PCR. As for the authors' bioinformatics: The number of nucleated cells in each sample was estimated from the amplification of reference gene primers within the assay. To quantify the absolute abundance of each unique TCRbeta CDR3 rearrangement, sequence reads were collapsed and filtered. Productive Simpson clonality was computed per sample as the square root of Simpson's diversity index over productive rearrangements. TCRdb stores this immuneACCESS table with in-frame sequences only. Part of the clones is absent; in the studies checked, under half of the shortfall reflects unresolved V genes, and no reason is known for the rest. D and trimming come from the DNA, and the V and J calls and clone size come from that table. The sample has about 280,000 clones on record, about 90% of them singletons. The top ten hold around 11% of the sample.

The CDR3, from cysteine to phenylalanine, totals 15 residues. CDR3 DNA only is kept here, 45 bases in frame from base 1. Per the germline V gene (reference sequence), GTSNPN is the CDR1 and SVGIG is the CDR2. V trim: 3 bases; J trim: 8 bases; unmatched bases: 8. At one collaborating source in Seattle, patients were enrolled during active infection and were followed longitudinally through the course of disease. Whole blood was collected in K2EDTA tubes by collaborating institutions according to the institutions' own protocols. Collaborator samples were shipped for TCRbeta analysis as frozen whole blood, isolated PBMCs, or DNA extracted from either sample type. Concerning this clone: Its antigen specificity is not known. Qualities for individual bases were not recorded, and no much larger clone is one base off.

This chain is built from TRBV30 and TRBJ1-6; TRBD1 aligns with 9 central bases. The specimen was peripheral blood. The receptor's source is a woman in her 30s with COVID-19, enrolled during active disease. CDR3 region: CAWSPGQGFHSPLHF. In nucleotides, the sequence is TGTGCCTGGAGCCCGGGACAGGGTTTCCATTCACCCCTCCACTTT.